A selection of T cell receptor beta chains follows, all from one sample in a study of T cell responses to AZD1222 COVID-19 vaccine. Here immunoSEQ multiplex PCR was the method, and the copy in TCRdb shows in-frame clones only, minus some. Of some 200,000 clones listed, 80% to 95% are singletons. The specimen comprised peripheral blood, sampled 28 days after the second AZD1222 dose. These receptors were obtained from an adult who received the AZD1222 COVID-19 vaccine. CDR3s include the opening cysteine and the closing phenylalanine or tryptophan. The D gene is left open where the match is weak. The size field is filled for only some rows; it gives once, few, many or a size class.

J: TRBJ2-7; size: once; length: 14; V: TRBV27; D: -; DNA: TGTGCCAGCAGTTTATCTGCCCTTTCCTACGAGCAGTACTTC; CDR3: CASSLSALSYEQYF
J: TRBJ1-1; size: -; length: 14; V: TRBV6-1; D: TRBD1; DNA: TGTGCCAGCAGTGAAGAGGGGGCGCAAACTGAAGCTTTCTTT; CDR3: CASSEEGAQTEAFF
J: TRBJ2-1; size: -; length: 12; V: TRBV27; D: -; DNA: TGTGCCAGCAGTCCCCTAAGGGGTGAGCAGTTCTTC; CDR3: CASSPLRGEQFF
J: TRBJ1-5; size: -; length: 13; V: TRBV29-1; D: -; DNA: TGCAGCGTTGTCTTCAGGGGAGATCAGCCCCAGCATTTT; CDR3: CSVVFRGDQPQHF
J: TRBJ1-6; size: -; length: 15; V: TRBV28; D: -; DNA: TGTGCCAGCAGTATAACGGGACTGATTAATTCACCCCTCCACTTT; CDR3: CASSITGLINSPLHF
J: TRBJ2-7; size: -; length: 14; V: TRBV11-3; D: -; DNA: TGTGCCAGCAGCTCAGGGACTGTGTTTGACGAGCAGTACTTC; CDR3: CASSSGTVFDEQYF
J: TRBJ1-6; size: -; length: 15; V: TRBV4-3; D: TRBD1; DNA: TGCGCCAGCAGCCGTAGACAGGGGGCGAGTTCACCCCTCCACTTT; CDR3: CASSRRQGASSPLHF
J: TRBJ2-5; size: -; length: 15; V: TRBV9; D: -; DNA: TGTGCCAGCAACGTAAGGGGGGGGCGAGTGGAGACCCAGTACTTC; CDR3: CASNVRGGRVETQYF
J: TRBJ1-3; size: -; length: 17; V: TRBV4-3; D: TRBD1; DNA: TGCGCCAGCAGCCGAGAAGTGGACAGGGGGGCTGGAAACACCATATATTTT; CDR3: CASSREVDRGAGNTIYF
J: TRBJ2-7; size: few; length: 15; V: TRBV12-5; D: TRBD1; DNA: TGTGCTAGTGGTTTGGACACAGGGGCGGGCGACGAGCAGTACTTC; CDR3: CASGLDTGAGDEQYF
J: TRBJ1-6; size: -; length: 14; V: TRBV28; D: -; DNA: TGTGCCAGCAGTTTAGGGGGTAGTAATTCACCCCTCCACTTT; CDR3: CASSLGGSNSPLHF
J: TRBJ2-7; size: -; length: 12; V: TRBV3-1/TRBV3-2; D: -; DNA: TGTGCCAGCAGCCTCGGGGGCAACGAGCAGTACTTC; CDR3: CASSLGGNEQYF
J: TRBJ2-3; size: once; length: 14; V: TRBV5-8; D: -; DNA: TGTGCCAGCAACCTGGGTGGTGCGACAGATACGCAGTATTTT; CDR3: CASNLGGATDTQYF
J: TRBJ2-7; size: -; length: 16; V: TRBV30; D: -; DNA: TGTGCCTGGAGTCCCTCAGGGGGGATCCGATCCCTCGAGCAGTACTTC; CDR3: CAWSPSGGIRSLEQYF
J: TRBJ1-2; size: -; length: 18; V: TRBV5-6; D: TRBD1; DNA: TGTGCCAGCAGCCCCAGGTCCGGGACAGGGACTTTTTCCGGTGGCTACACCTTC; CDR3: CASSPRSGTGTFSGGYTF
J: TRBJ1-1; size: -; length: 13; V: TRBV12-3/TRBV12-4; D: -; DNA: TGTGCCAGCTTACGAACCCCCCCCACTGAAGCTTTCTTT; CDR3: CASLRTPPTEAFF
J: TRBJ2-7; size: -; length: 15; V: TRBV7-8; D: TRBD1; DNA: TGTGCCAGCAGCCTGGGGACAGCCGAGTACTACGAGCAGTACTTC; CDR3: CASSLGTAEYYEQYF
J: TRBJ2-2; size: -; length: 16; V: TRBV24-1; D: -; DNA: TGTGCCACCAGTGATGGGGGACTTCGGGACACCGGGGAGCTGTTTTTT; CDR3: CATSDGGLRDTGELFF
J: TRBJ2-1; size: -; length: 19; V: TRBV28; D: TRBD2; DNA: TGTGCCAGCAGTTTAATCGGACTAGCGGGGATTAGCTCCTACAATGAGCAGTTCTTC; CDR3: CASSLIGLAGISSYNEQFF
J: TRBJ2-7; size: once; length: 15; V: TRBV28; D: -; DNA: TGTGCCAGCAGCGATACCGGGACGGCCACCTACGAGCAGTACTTC; CDR3: CASSDTGTATYEQYF
J: TRBJ2-7; size: once; length: 16; V: TRBV4-1; D: -; DNA: TGCGCCAGCAGCCAAGATTCGGCAGGGGCGGTATACGAGCAGTACTTC; CDR3: CASSQDSAGAVYEQYF
J: TRBJ2-3; size: -; length: 14; V: TRBV30; D: -; DNA: TGTGCCTGCAACCAGGGGCGGGTTCAAGATACGCAGTATTTT; CDR3: CACNQGRVQDTQYF
J: TRBJ1-3; size: -; length: 13; V: TRBV11-3; D: -; DNA: TGTGCCAGCAGCGCCCGCTCTGGAAACACCATATATTTT; CDR3: CASSARSGNTIYF
J: TRBJ2-7; size: -; length: 15; V: TRBV18; D: TRBD2; DNA: TGTGCCAGCTCTCCGGGACTAGCGGGGTTGTACGAGCAGTACTTC; CDR3: CASSPGLAGLYEQYF
J: TRBJ2-7; size: once; length: 16; V: TRBV7-9; D: TRBD2; DNA: TGTGCCAGCAGCCTCCGGACTAGCGGGAGAATGTACGAGCAGTACTTC; CDR3: CASSLRTSGRMYEQYF
J: TRBJ2-3; size: -; length: 15; V: TRBV6-5; D: TRBD2; DNA: TGTGCCAGCAGTCGACTTGGGACTAGTGCAGATACGCAGTATTTT; CDR3: CASSRLGTSADTQYF
J: TRBJ1-2; size: -; length: 12; V: TRBV30; D: -; DNA: TGTGCCTGGAGTGGGGTGTATGGCGGCTACACCTTC; CDR3: CAWSGVYGGYTF
J: TRBJ2-5; size: -; length: 16; V: TRBV9; D: TRBD2; DNA: TGTGCCAGCAGCCCGGGACTAGCGGGAGGGGTTGGGACCCAGTACTTC; CDR3: CASSPGLAGGVGTQYF